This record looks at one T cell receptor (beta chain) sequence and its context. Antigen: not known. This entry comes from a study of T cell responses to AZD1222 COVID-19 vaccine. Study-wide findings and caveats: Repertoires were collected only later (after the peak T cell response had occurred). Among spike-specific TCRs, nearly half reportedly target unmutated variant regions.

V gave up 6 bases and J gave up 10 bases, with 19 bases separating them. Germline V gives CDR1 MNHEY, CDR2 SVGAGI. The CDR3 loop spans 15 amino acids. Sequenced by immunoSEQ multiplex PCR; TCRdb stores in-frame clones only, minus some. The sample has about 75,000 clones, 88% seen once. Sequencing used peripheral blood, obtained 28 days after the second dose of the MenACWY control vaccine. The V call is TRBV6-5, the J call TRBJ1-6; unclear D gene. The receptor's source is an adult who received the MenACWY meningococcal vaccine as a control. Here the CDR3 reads CASSPGDRNGSPLHF. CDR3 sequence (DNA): TGTGCCAGCAGCCCGGGCGACCGAAACGGGTCACCCCTCCACTTT.